This T cell receptor beta chain comes out of a study of blood T cell repertoires in COVID-19. Looking at the study overall: COVID-19 samples, acute and convalescent, were from the United States, Italy and Spain.

This CDR3 comprises 15 residues. The ends lost 4 bases at V and 1 base at J; junction bases unmatched: 4. Germline CDR1 is KGHSH and CDR2 is LQKENI. The table came from immunoSEQ multiplex PCR; TCRdb's copy has only in-frame clones and leaves some out. This table has about 120,000 clones, approximately 81% appearing once. The TCR sequence derives from a man aged 50-60 years with acute or convalescent COVID-19. The rearrangement uses TRBV18 and TRBJ2-5, with 9 nucleotides matching TRBD1. The sequencing input was peripheral blood. CDR3 DNA: TGTGCCAGCTCACAGCCGGGACAGGGCCAAGAGACCCAGTACTTC. The encoded protein is CASSQPGQGQETQYF.